One T cell receptor (beta chain) is described in this entry. This sample is part of a study of CD8+ T cells in alopecia areata. CDR3 length: 13 amino acids. CDR1 SQVTM and CDR2 ANQGSEA come from the germline V gene. Trimming removed 5 bases from V and 4 bases from J; junction bases left unmatched: 6. Investigators isolated RNA and reverse transcribed it into cDNA to act as the sequencing template. Method: immunoSEQ multiplex PCR; TCRdb's copy keeps in-frame clones and lacks some. The sample lists around 120,000 clones, 35% to 40% seen once, with approximately 3.3% in the top ten. Sequencing was carried out using CD4+ T cells sorted from blood. The receptor was isolated from a human donor with alopecia areata. The V gene is TRBV29-1, the J gene TRBJ1-1; 8 bases agree with TRBD1. The CDR3 region is CSVNYDRGTEAFF. The CDR3 coding sequence is TGCAGCGTTAACTACGACAGGGGCACTGAAGCTTTCTTT.